The entry below gives a single TCR beta chain sequence along with its context. Its matching antigen is unknown. These data originate in a study of shared clonotypes between healthy human individuals. Profiled with immunoSEQ multiplex PCR; TCRdb holds only in-frame clones, not every one. The sample yields 2 million to 2.5 million clones, 92% seen once. Study-level results: Non-shared clonotypes had lower generation probabilities than clonotypes shared by all four sorted-subset donors.

V was trimmed by 5 bases and J by 6 bases, leaving 20 bases between them. The germline CDR1 and CDR2 sequences are SGHAT and FQDESV (reference sequence). The CDR3 is made up of 15 amino acids. This TCR was recovered from a young man in good health. Some clones in this sample may be carry-over from other donors' samples. This rearrangement joins TRBV11-1 to TRBJ2-7; perhaps TRBD2 as D (5 bases). Material for sequencing was naive CD4+ T cells from PBMCs. Subset noted: CD45RA+ positively selected. CDR3 region: CASSARRDMTGEQYF. Here the CDR3 DNA reads TGTGCCAGCAGCGCGCGCCGGGATATGACGGGCGAGCAGTACTTC.